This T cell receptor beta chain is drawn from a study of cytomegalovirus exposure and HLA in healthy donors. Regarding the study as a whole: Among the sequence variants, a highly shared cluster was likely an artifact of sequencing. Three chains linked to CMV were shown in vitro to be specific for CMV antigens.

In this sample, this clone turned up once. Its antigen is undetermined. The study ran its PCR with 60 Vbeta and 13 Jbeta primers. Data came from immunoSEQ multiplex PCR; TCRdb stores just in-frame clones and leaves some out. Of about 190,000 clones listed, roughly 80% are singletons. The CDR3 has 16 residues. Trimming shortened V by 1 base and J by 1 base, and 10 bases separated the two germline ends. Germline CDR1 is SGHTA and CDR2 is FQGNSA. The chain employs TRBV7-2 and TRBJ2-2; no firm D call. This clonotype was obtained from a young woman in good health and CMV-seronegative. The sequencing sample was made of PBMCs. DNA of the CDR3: TGTGCCAGCAGCTTAGAGGCAGGTCGGAACACCGGGGAGCTGTTTTTT. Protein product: CASSLEAGRNTGELFF.